Following are 30 T cell receptor beta chains from one sample sequenced in a study of OX40 agonist ivuxolimab in advanced cancers. Repertoires were generated with immunoSEQ multiplex PCR, while TCRdb's copy carries only in-frame clones and drops some. Among around 70,000 clones, about nine tenths were seen once, and the ten largest hold approximately 2%. This material consisted of CD4+ or CD8+ T cells sorted from blood, taken in a trial of the OX40 agonist ivuxolimab. Every receptor here comes from an adult with an advanced solid tumor such as melanoma, head and neck, liver or kidney cancer.

V and J are TRBV10-2 and TRBJ2-7; weak D call: TRBD1 (6 bases). Germline V CDR1 and CDR2: WSHSY, SAAADI. The CDR3 extends over 13 amino acids. The V end was cut by 6 bases, the J end by 2 bases, with 11 bases between. CDR3 region: CASRRQETYEQYF. Here the CDR3 DNA reads TGCGCCAGCAGGAGACAGGAGACCTACGAGCAGTACTTC.

This clone was detected only once. This chain joins TRBV19 and TRBJ2-7; 8 bases align to TRBD1. V lost 2 bases and J lost 5; bases outside the gene matches: 11. CDR1 LNHDA and CDR2 SQIVND come from the germline V gene (reference sequence). This CDR3 spans 16 amino acids. The CDR3 loop reads CASSIMEGQGPHEQYF. The CDR3 DNA is TGTGCCAGTAGTATAATGGAAGGACAGGGTCCCCACGAGCAGTACTTC.

This sequence joins TRBV27 and TRBJ2-1; TRBD2 might be the D (6 bases). Looked up from germline, CDR1 is MNHEY and CDR2 is SMNVEV (reference sequence). The CDR3 totals 12 residues. Trimming took off 8 bases at V and 7 bases at J, with 12 bases between the two ends. This chain's CDR3 is CASESSVNEQFF. The CDR3 DNA is TGTGCCAGCGAGTCTAGCGTAAATGAGCAGTTCTTC.

The gene calls are TRBV4-2 and TRBJ1-6; D ambiguous. Germline values: CDR1 LGHNA, CDR2 YNFKEQ. Trimming took 3 bases from V and 10 from J, leaving 13 bases between them. The CDR3 length is 14 residues. The CDR3 reads CASSHPAPESPLHF. The CDR3 DNA is TGTGCCAGCAGCCATCCCGCCCCGGAATCACCCCTCCACTTT.

V usage is TRBV27 and J usage is TRBJ1-3; the D is unclear. Germline CDR1 MNHEY, CDR2 SMNVEV (reference sequence). The ends were cut back, 4 bases at V and 4 bases at J, with 8 bases in the middle. CDR3 size: 13 residues. CDR3 in DNA: TGTGCCAGCAGTTCCGGGGTCGGAAACACCATATATTTT. This encodes CASSSGVGNTIYF.

The rearrangement links TRBV10-3 to TRBJ2-1; 8 bases align to TRBD1. The CDR3 sequence is 13 residues long. Germline V gives CDR1 ENHRY, CDR2 SYGVKD. Unmatched junction bases numbered 8, after V lost 10 bases and J lost 6 bases. The CDR3 DNA follows: TGTGCCAGCTCCGGGACAGGTATCAATGAGCAGTTCTTC. Amino acid sequence: CASSGTGINEQFF.

The V gene is TRBV7-6, the J gene TRBJ1-2; TRBD1 aligns across 8 bases. This CDR3 contains 17 residues. The trim removed 0 bases at V and 2 bases at J, leaving 8 bases unmatched. CDR1 and CDR2 from the germline V gene are SGHVS and FNYEAQ. Here the CDR3 reads CASSLAGQDRPNYGYTF. The DNA of the CDR3 is TGTGCCAGCAGCTTAGCGGGACAGGATCGCCCCAACTATGGCTACACCTTC. Full variable domain (rest looked up from reference TRBV7-6 and TRBJ1-2): GAGVSQSPRYKVTKRGQDVALRCDPISGHVSLYWYRQALGQGPEFLTYFNYEAQQDKSGLPNDRFSAERPEGSISTLTIQRTEQRDSAMYRCASSLAGQDRPNYGYTFGSGTRLTVV.

The chain is built from TRBV14 and TRBJ1-6; no reliable D call. CDR3 length equals 14 residues. Germline-derived CDR1 and CDR2 are SGHDN and FVKESK. Trimming stripped 0 bases from V and 7 bases from J, with 7 bases between. The CDR3 spells CASSQETRNSPLHF. CDR3 DNA sequence: TGTGCCAGCAGCCAAGAGACTAGGAATTCACCCCTCCACTTT.

This chain joins TRBV4-3 and TRBJ2-7; TRBD1 agrees at 7 bases. V dropped 5 bases and J dropped 4; count of bases not matched to a gene: 8. Germline CDR1 LGHNA, CDR2 YSLEER. This CDR3 is 14 amino acids long. The CDR3 coding sequence is TGCGCCAGCAGCAAATCAGGGGGTCTATACGAGCAGTACTTC. Its translation is CASSKSGGLYEQYF.

The chain carries TRBV27 and TRBJ2-1; TRBD2 matches 10 bases. Germline V lookup: CDR1 MNHEY, CDR2 SMNVEV (reference sequence). V was pared by 4 bases and J by 4 bases, with 16 bases of the junction left unmatched. The CDR3 length is 19 residues. CDR3 loop: CASSSTSGGAPILYNEQFF. The CDR3 DNA reads as TGTGCCAGCAGTTCCACGAGCGGGGGGGCCCCCATATTATACAATGAGCAGTTCTTC.

The chain employs TRBV6-6 and TRBJ1-4; D perhaps matches TRBD1 (6 bases). The CDR3 consists of 14 residues. The germline CDR1 and CDR2 sequences are MNHNY and SVGAGI (reference sequence). The V gene lost 4 bases and the J gene lost 7 bases, with 13 bases spanning the gap. CDR3 sequence: CASSWGRGSEKLFF. CDR3 nucleotides: TGTGCCAGCAGTTGGGGCAGGGGAAGTGAAAAACTGTTTTTT.

This chain joins TRBV18 and TRBJ1-2, with a tentative D call TRBD1 (6 bases). The CDR3 has 14 residues. Deletions cut 4 bases from V and 2 bases from J, with 11 bases between. Germline V CDR1 and CDR2: KGHSH, LQKENI. The CDR3 nucleotides are TGTGCCAGCTCACTAGTCAGGGGCAACTATGGCTACACCTTC. As protein: CASSLVRGNYGYTF.

V gene TRBV4-3 combines with J gene TRBJ2-1; D is uncertain. Germline V lookup: CDR1 LGHNA, CDR2 YSLEER. This CDR3 has 16 amino acids. V was cut by 2 bases and J by 3 bases, with 14 bases left in between. CDR3 in amino acids: CASSQTAVILYNEQFF. The CDR3 coding sequence is TGCGCCAGCAGCCAAACGGCCGTTATCCTCTACAATGAGCAGTTCTTC.

The table lists this clone with a count of one. The chain joins TRBV4-3 to TRBJ1-5; D not certain. This CDR3 contains 18 residues. V dropped 0 bases and J dropped 6 bases, with 21 bases sitting between them. Germline V gives CDR1 LGHNA, CDR2 YSLEER. CDR3 nucleotide sequence: TGCGCCAGCAGCCAAGATTTGTCAAGGCAGGATCGTAGTCAGCCCCAGCATTTT. Translation: CASSQDLSRQDRSQPQHF.

This rearrangement joins TRBV21-1 to TRBJ1-5. TRBV21-1 counts as a pseudogene. CDR3 length: 18 residues. CDR3 in amino acids: CASSENSARGPRSQPQHF. The DNA for the CDR3 is TGTGCCAGCAGCGAAAATTCGGCCCGGGGGCCTAGGAGTCAGCCCCAGCATTTT.

This chain links TRBV11-2 with TRBJ1-6; 7 bases map to TRBD1. CDR3 length equals 15 residues. Germline values: CDR1 SGHAT, CDR2 FQNNGV. Unmatched junction bases numbered 7, after V lost 2 bases and J lost 9 bases. The CDR3 DNA reads as TGTGCCAGCAGCTTACGTGGGACAGCGCCTTCACCCCTCCACTTT. Protein sequence: CASSLRGTAPSPLHF.

This rearrangement joins TRBV6-5 to TRBJ1-5, with a possible D match to TRBD1 (5 bases). The V gene's germline CDR1 is MNHEY and CDR2 SVGAGI. V lost 8 bases and J 2 bases, leaving 10 bases between the germline ends. This CDR3 has 13 residues. In nucleotides, the CDR3 is TGTGCCAGCCAACGGGGCGGCAATCAGCCCCAGCATTTT. Translation gives CASQRGGNQPQHF.

The CDR3 region is CAWSDSGAEQYF. The CDR3 bases are TGTGCCTGGAGTGACTCAGGAGCCGAGCAGTACTTC. The gene calls are TRBV30 and TRBJ2-7, with D hard to call. Per the germline V gene, CDR1 is GTSNPN and CDR2 is SVGIG (reference sequence). V lost 1 base and J lost 6, with 10 bases in between. The CDR3 consists of 12 residues.

The rearrangement links TRBV7-2 to TRBJ2-7; the D call may be TRBD1 or TRBD2 (5 bases each). The V end lost 1 base, the J end lost 4 bases, and 11 bases lay between the germline ends. The V gene's germline CDR1 is SGHTA and CDR2 FQGNSA. The CDR3 runs to 14 residues. The CDR3 sequence is CASSLEGREYEQYF. The DNA of the CDR3 is TGTGCCAGCAGCTTAGAGGGCAGGGAGTACGAGCAGTACTTC.

The V gene is TRBV12-5, the J gene TRBJ2-1; 7 bases line up with TRBD1. Germline trimming cut 1 base from V and 13 bases from J; bases unmatched to any gene: 4. This CDR3 is built from 12 residues. CDR1 is LGHNT, CDR2 FRNRAP, per germline. The CDR3 loop reads CASGLGQGAQFF. CDR3 nucleotide sequence: TGTGCTAGTGGTTTGGGACAGGGAGCACAGTTCTTC.

The chain employs TRBV18 and TRBJ2-7, with TRBD2 matching over 9 bases. The V gene's germline CDR1 is KGHSH and CDR2 LQKENI. The CDR3 is 17 residues long. V shed 3 bases and J 0 bases; nucleotides not matched to a gene: 9. The CDR3 protein is CASSPGLAMRSSYEQYF. CDR3 DNA: TGTGCCAGCTCACCGGGACTAGCAATGAGGAGCTCCTACGAGCAGTACTTC.

The chain uses TRBV6-5 and TRBJ2-7; D may be TRBD2 (7 bases). The V and J ends lost 0 bases and 4 bases respectively, with 10 bases between them. CDR3 size: 14 residues. Germline assignment: CDR1 MNHEY and CDR2 SVGAGI. The CDR3 is CASSYSAGAYEQYF. CDR3 in DNA: TGTGCCAGCAGTTACTCTGCGGGGGCGTACGAGCAGTACTTC.

This clone was seen a few times. The V call is TRBV11-2, the J call TRBJ2-3; 9 bases match TRBD1. Germline loops: CDR1 SGHAT, CDR2 FQNNGV. The CDR3 spans 14 residues. V shed 5 bases, J shed 8 bases, and the junction held 8 bases outside the gene matches. CDR3 protein: CASSRPGQGGTQYF. The CDR3 region has the DNA TGTGCCAGCAGCAGACCGGGACAGGGTGGTACGCAGTATTTT.

This chain joins TRBV11-2 and TRBJ1-5, with D tentatively TRBD1 (5 bases). V lost 1 base, J lost 0 bases, and 7 bases lay in between. CDR3 length equals 15 residues. Germline-derived CDR1 and CDR2 are SGHAT and FQNNGV. This chain's CDR3 is CASSLAGGSNQPQHF. The CDR3 DNA reads TGTGCCAGCAGCTTAGCCGGGGGTAGCAATCAGCCCCAGCATTTT.

This chain joins TRBV7-8 and TRBJ2-1; D is uncertain. The CDR3 has 14 amino acids. Trimming left V 4 bases short and J 6 bases short, with 13 bases between. Germline V lookup: CDR1 SGHVS, CDR2 FQNEAQ. In DNA form, the CDR3 reads TGTGCCAGCAGCTACCAGAAATGGGGCAATGAGCAGTTCTTC. Translating gives CASSYQKWGNEQFF.

V gene TRBV9 combines with J gene TRBJ2-1, with D hard to call. Trimming took off 3 bases at V and 8 bases at J, with 12 bases between the two ends. Germline V gene sequence: CDR1 SGDLS, CDR2 YYNGEE. The CDR3 is 13 amino acids. In DNA form, the CDR3 reads TGTGCCAGCAGCGCCCTAGGAGTGTATGAGCAGTTCTTC. As protein: CASSALGVYEQFF.

The rearrangement links TRBV13 to TRBJ2-6; D is uncertain. V was cut by 5 bases and J by 4 bases, with 15 bases left in between. This CDR3 contains 16 residues. Germline CDR1 is PRHDT and CDR2 is FYEKMQ (reference sequence). The CDR3 nucleotides are TGTGCCAGCAGCCCCACTCCCAGGACCGGGGCCAACGTCCTGACTTTC. The encoded protein is CASSPTPRTGANVLTF.

This clone was counted once. This chain uses TRBV7-6 with TRBJ2-2; 8 bases match TRBD1. CDR1 is SGHVS and CDR2 is FNYEAQ in the germline V gene. The CDR3 runs to 15 residues. Germline trimming cut 4 bases from V and 5 bases from J; bases unmatched to any gene: 6. The DNA of the CDR3 is TGTGCCAGCAGCTCAACAGGGGGAACAACCGGGGAGCTGTTTTTT. Amino acid sequence: CASSSTGGTTGELFF.

The chain has TRBV28 and TRBJ2-3, with 8 bases matching TRBD2. V shed 7 bases and J 0 bases; nucleotides not matched to a gene: 6. The CDR3 runs 15 residues. Germline V lookup: CDR1 MDHEN, CDR2 SYDVKM. In DNA form, the CDR3 reads TGTGCCAGCACCAGCGCGGGGGGTAGCACAGATACGCAGTATTTT. Its translation is CASTSAGGSTDTQYF.

The V gene is TRBV29-1, the J gene TRBJ2-5; D uncertain. The CDR3 has 13 residues. Germline CDR1 reads SQVTM; CDR2 reads ANQGSEA. In DNA form, the CDR3 reads TGCACCTACGCGGTCGGCGACCAAGAGACCCAGTACTTC. It yields the protein CTYAVGDQETQYF. Full variable domain (missing parts from reference TRBV29-1 and TRBJ2-5): SAVISQKPSRDICQRGTSLTIQCQVDSQVTMMFWYRQQPGQSLTLIATANQGSEATYESGFVIDKFPISRPNLTFSTLTVSNMSPEDSSIYLCTYAVGDQETQYFGPGTRLLVL.